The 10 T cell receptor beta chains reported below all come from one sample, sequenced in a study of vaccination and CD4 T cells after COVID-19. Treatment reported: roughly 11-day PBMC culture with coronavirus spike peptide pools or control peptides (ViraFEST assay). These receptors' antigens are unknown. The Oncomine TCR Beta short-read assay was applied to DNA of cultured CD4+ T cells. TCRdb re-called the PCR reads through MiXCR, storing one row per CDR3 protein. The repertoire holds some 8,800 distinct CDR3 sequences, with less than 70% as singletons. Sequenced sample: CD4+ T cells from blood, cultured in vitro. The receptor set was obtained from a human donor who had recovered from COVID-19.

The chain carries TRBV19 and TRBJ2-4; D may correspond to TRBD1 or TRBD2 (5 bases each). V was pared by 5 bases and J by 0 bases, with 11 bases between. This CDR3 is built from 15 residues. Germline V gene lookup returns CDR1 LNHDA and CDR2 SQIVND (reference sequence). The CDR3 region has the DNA TGTGCCAGTAGTGAGGGGACCCTAGCCAAAAACATTCAGTACTTC. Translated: CASSEGTLAKNIQYF.

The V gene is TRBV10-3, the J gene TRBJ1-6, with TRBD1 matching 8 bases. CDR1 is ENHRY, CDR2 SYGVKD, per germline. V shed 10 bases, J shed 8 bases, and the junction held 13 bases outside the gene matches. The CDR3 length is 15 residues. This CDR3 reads CATGGPGQADSPLHF. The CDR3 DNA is TGTGCCACCGGTGGTCCGGGACAGGCGGATTCACCCCTCCACTTT.

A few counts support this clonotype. The CDR3 sequence is CASSPSTGRGQPQHF. The CDR3 nucleotides are TGTGCCAGCAGCCCTTCGACAGGAAGGGGGCAGCCCCAGCATTTT. The genes are TRBV28 and TRBJ1-5; maybe TRBD1 (6 bases). This CDR3 has 15 amino acids. Germline CDR1 and CDR2: MDHEN and SYDVKM. V lost 6 bases, J lost 7 bases, and 19 bases lay in between.

DNA for the CDR3: TGTGCCAGCAGCCTGGTCCCCTACGAGCAGTACTTC. Amino acids: CASSLVPYEQYF. This chain links TRBV28 with TRBJ2-7; D is unclear. V lost 6 bases and J 2 bases, leaving 8 bases between the germline ends. Germline V gene sequence: CDR1 MDHEN, CDR2 SYDVKM. The CDR3 sequence is 12 residues long.

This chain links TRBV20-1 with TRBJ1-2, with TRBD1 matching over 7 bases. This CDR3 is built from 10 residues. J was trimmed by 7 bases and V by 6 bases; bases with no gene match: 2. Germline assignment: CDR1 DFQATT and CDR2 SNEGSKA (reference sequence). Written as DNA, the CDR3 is TGCAGTGCAGACAGGGCTGGCTACACCTTC. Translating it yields CSADRAGYTF.

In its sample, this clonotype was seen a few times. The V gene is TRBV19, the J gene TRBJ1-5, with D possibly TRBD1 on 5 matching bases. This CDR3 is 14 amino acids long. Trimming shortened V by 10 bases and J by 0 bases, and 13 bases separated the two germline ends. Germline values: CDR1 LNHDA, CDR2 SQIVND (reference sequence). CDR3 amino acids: CATLSRDSNQPQHF. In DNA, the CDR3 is TGTGCCACCTTAAGCAGGGATAGCAATCAGCCCCAGCATTTT. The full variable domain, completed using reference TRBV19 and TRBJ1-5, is DGGITQSPKYLFRKEGQNVTLSCEQNLNHDAMYWYRQDPGQGLRLIYYSQIVNDFQKGDIAEGYSVSREKKESFPLTVTSAQKNPTAFYLCATLSRDSNQPQHFGDGTRLSIL.

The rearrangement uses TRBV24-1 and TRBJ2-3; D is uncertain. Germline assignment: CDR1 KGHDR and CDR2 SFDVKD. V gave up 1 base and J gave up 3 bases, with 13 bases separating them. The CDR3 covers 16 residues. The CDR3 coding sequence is TGTGCCACCAGTGATTTAGGGCCGACTTTGACAGATACGCAGTATTTT. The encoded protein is CATSDLGPTLTDTQYF.

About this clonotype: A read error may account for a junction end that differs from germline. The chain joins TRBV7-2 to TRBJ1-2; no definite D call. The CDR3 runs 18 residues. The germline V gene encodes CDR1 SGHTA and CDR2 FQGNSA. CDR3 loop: CASRLAFQAARSNYGYTF. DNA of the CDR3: TGTGCCAGCAGATTAGCGTTCCAGGCAGCCCGTTCTAACTATGGCTACACCTTC. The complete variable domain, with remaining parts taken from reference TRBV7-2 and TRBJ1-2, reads GAGVSQSPSNKVTEKGKDVELRCDPISGHTALYWYRQSLGQGLEFLIYFQGNSAPDKSGLPSDRFSAERTGGSVSTLTIQRTQQEDSAVYLCASRLAFQAARSNYGYTFGSGTRLTVV.

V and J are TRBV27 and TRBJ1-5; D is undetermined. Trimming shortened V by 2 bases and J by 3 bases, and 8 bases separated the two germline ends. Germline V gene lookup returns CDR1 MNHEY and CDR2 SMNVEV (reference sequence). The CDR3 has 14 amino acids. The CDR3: CASSLDRHNQPQHF. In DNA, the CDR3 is TGTGCCAGCAGTTTAGACCGACACAATCAGCCCCAGCATTTT.

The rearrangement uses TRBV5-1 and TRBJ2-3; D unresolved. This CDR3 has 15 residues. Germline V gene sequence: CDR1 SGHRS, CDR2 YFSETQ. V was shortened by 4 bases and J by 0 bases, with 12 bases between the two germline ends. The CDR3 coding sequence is TGCGCCAGCAGCACCGGTGGGGTTAGCACAGATACGCAGTATTTT. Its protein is CASSTGGVSTDTQYF. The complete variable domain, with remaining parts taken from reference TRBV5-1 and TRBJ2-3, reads KAGVTQTPRYLIKTRGQQVTLSCSPISGHRSVSWYQQTPGQGLQFLFEYFSETQRNKGNFPGRFSGRQFSNSRSEMNVSTLELGDSALYLCASSTGGVSTDTQYFGPGTRLTVL.